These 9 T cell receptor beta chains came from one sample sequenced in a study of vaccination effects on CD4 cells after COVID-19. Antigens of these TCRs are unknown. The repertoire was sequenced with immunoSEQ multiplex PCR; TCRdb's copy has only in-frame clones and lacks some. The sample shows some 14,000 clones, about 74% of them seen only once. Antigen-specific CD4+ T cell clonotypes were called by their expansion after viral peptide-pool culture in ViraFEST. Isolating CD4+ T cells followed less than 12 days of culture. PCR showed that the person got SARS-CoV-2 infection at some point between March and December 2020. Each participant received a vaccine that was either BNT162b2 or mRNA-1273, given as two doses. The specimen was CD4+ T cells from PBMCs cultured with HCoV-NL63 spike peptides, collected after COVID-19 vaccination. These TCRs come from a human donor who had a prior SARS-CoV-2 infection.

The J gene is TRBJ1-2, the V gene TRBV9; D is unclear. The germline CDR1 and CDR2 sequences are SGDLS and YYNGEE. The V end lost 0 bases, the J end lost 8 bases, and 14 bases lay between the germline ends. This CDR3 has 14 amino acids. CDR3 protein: CASSVDLQPGGYTF. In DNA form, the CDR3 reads TGTGCCAGCAGCGTAGATCTCCAGCCGGGGGGCTACACCTTC.

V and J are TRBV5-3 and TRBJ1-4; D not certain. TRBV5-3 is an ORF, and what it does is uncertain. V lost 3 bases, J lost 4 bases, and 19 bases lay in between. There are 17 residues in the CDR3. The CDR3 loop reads CARSWLDEGESNEKLFF. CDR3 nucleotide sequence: TGTGCCAGAAGCTGGCTGGACGAGGGTGAGAGTAATGAAAAACTGTTTTTT.

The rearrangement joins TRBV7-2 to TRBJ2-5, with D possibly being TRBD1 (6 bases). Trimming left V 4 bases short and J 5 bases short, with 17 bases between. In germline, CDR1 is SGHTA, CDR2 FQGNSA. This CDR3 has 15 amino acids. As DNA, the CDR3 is TGTGCCAGCAGCTACCAGACAGGACAGTCGGAGACCCAGTACTTC. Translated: CASSYQTGQSETQYF.

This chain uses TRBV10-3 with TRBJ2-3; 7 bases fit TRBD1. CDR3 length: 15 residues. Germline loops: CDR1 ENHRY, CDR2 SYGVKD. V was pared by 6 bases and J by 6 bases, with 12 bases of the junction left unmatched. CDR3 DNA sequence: TGTGCCATCAGCTCCTGGACAGGCCAGGGGGATACGCAGTATTTT. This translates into CAISSWTGQGDTQYF.

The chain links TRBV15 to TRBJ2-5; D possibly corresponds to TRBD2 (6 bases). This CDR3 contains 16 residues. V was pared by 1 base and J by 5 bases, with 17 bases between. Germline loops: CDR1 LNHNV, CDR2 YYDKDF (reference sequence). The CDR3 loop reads CATSRVRFEGTETQYF. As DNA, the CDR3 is TGTGCCACCAGCAGAGTGAGGTTCGAGGGGACTGAGACCCAGTACTTC.

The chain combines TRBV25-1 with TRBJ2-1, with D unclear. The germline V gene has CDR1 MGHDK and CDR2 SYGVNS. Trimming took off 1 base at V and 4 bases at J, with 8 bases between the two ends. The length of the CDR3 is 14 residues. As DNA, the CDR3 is TGTGCCAGCAGTGAATCCCCGGAGTACAATGAGCAGTTCTTC. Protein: CASSESPEYNEQFF. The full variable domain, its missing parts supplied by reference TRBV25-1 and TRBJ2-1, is EADIYQTPRYLVIGTGKKITLECSQTMGHDKMYWYQQDPGMELHLIHYSYGVNSTEKGDLSSESTVSRIRTEHFPLTLESARPSHTSQYLCASSESPEYNEQFFGPGTRLTVL.

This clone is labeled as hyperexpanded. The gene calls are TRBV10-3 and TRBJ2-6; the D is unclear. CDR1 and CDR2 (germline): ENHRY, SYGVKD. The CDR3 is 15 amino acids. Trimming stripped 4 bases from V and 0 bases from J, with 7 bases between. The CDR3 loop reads CAISGTSSGANVLTF. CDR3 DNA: TGTGCCATCAGTGGTACATCCTCTGGGGCCAACGTCCTGACTTTC.

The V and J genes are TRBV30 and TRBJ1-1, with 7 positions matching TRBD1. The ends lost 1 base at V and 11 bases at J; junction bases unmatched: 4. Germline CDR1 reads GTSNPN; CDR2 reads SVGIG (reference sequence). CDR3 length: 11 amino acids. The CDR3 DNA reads TGTGCCTGGAGTGAGACAGGGCGGGCTTTCTTT. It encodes CAWSETGRAFF.

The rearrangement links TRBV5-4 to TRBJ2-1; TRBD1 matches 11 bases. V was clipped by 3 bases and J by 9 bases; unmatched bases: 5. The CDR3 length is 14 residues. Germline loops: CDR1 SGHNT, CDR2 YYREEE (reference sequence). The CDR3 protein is CASSYRDRGTEQFF. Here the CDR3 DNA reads TGTGCCAGCAGCTACCGGGACAGGGGGACTGAGCAGTTCTTC.